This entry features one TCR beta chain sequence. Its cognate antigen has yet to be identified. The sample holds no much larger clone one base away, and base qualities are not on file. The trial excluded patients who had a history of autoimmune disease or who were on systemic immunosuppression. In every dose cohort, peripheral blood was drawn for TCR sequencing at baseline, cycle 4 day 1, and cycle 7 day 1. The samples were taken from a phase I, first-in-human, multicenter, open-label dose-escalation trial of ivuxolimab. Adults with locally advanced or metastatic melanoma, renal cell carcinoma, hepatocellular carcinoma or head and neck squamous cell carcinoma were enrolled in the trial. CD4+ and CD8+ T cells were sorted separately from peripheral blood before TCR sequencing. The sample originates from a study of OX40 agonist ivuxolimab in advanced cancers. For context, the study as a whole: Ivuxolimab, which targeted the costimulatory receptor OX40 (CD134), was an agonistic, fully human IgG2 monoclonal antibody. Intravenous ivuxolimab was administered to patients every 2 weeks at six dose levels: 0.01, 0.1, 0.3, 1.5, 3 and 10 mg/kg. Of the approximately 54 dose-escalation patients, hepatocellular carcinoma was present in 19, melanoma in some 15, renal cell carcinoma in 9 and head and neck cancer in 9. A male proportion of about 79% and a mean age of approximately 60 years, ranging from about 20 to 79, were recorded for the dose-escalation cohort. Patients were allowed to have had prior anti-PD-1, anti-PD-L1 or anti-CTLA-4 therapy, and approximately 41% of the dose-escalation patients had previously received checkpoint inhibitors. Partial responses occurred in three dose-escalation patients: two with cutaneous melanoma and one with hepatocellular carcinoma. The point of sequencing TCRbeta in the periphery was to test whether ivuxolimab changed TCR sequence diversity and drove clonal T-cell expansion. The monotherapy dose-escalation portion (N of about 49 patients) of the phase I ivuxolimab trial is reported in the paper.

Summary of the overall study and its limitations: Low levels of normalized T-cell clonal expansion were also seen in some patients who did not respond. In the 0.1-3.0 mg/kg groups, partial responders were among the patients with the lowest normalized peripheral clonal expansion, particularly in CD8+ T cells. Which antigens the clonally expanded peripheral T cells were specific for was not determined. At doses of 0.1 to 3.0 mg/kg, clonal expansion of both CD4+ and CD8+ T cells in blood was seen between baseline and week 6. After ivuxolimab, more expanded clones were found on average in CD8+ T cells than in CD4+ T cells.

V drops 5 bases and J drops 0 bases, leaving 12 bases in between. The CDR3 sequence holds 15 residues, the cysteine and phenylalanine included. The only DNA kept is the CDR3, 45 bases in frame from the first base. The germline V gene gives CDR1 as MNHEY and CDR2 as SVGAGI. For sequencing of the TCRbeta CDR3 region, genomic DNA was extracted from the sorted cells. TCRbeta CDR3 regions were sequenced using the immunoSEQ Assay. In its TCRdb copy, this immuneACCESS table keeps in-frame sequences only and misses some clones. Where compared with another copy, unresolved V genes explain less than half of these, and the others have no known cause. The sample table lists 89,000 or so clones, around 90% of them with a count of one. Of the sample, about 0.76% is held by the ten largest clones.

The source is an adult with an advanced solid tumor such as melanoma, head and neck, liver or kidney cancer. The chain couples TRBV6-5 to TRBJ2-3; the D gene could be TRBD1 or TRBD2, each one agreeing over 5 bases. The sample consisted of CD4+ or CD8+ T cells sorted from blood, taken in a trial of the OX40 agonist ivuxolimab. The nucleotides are TGTGCCAGCAGTCCATCCCGGGACAGCACAGATACGCAGTATTTT. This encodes CASSPSRDSTDTQYF.